What follows are 22 T cell receptor beta chains derived from one specimen sequenced in a study of Ad26.COV2.S vaccination and SARS-CoV-2 variants. Some clones are missing from TCRdb's copy, which holds only in-frame ones; the method was immunoSEQ multiplex PCR. The table shows around 500,000 clones, with 80% to 90% occurring only once. Treatment of the sample: roughly 18 received Ad26.COV2.S at low or high dose, single or two shots; about five received placebo; per-sample allocation not given. The samples were gathered on day 63 after the first injection of vaccine or placebo. Sequences were derived from peripheral blood, sampled in a trial of Ad26.COV2.S vaccine versus placebo. All receptors derive from a person aged 18 to 65 who received the Ad26.COV2.S COVID-19 vaccine or a placebo.

This chain uses TRBV5-1 with TRBJ1-4, with a possible D match to TRBD1 (6 bases). CDR3 length equals 13 residues. The germline V gene encodes CDR1 SGHRS and CDR2 YFSETQ. The DNA of the CDR3 is TGCGCGAGCCGCCGGGGGGGCGGTGAAAAACTGTTTTTT. As protein: CASRRGGGEKLFF.

The chain combines TRBV5-1 with TRBJ2-5; a possible D gene is TRBD2 (5 bases). With 1 base removed from V and 4 bases from J, the gap between germline ends came to 14 bases. CDR3 length: 15 amino acids. Germline assignment: CDR1 SGHRS and CDR2 YFSETQ. The CDR3 DNA sequence: TGCGCCAGCAGCTTGAGAGGCGGGCTCGGAGAGACCCAGTACTTC. Its translation: CASSLRGGLGETQYF.

The J gene is TRBJ1-6, the V gene TRBV7-2; no reliable D call. This CDR3 has 18 amino acids. CDR1 and CDR2 from the germline V gene are SGHTA and FQGNSA. V lost 6 bases to trimming and J lost 0 bases, with 18 bases between them. CDR3 protein: CASSRSLPLSSYNSPLHF. CDR3 sequence (DNA): TGTGCCAGCAGTAGATCGCTCCCGCTAAGCTCCTATAATTCACCCCTCCACTTT.

CDR3 sequence: CASSADTTRAFF. The CDR3, as DNA: TGTGCCAGCAGCGCCGACACGACTAGGGCTTTCTTT. The V call is TRBV9, the J call TRBJ1-1; D remains ambiguous. Germline CDR1 and CDR2: SGDLS and YYNGEE. Trimming left V 3 bases short and J 11 bases short, with 14 bases between. CDR3 length equals 12 residues.

This chain uses TRBV10-3 with TRBJ2-5; D not resolved. There are 14 residues in the CDR3. V lost 6 bases and J 1 base, leaving 12 bases between the germline ends. Germline values: CDR1 ENHRY, CDR2 SYGVKD. The CDR3 region is CAISVIQSQETQYF. In DNA form, the CDR3 reads TGTGCCATCAGCGTAATACAGAGCCAAGAGACCCAGTACTTC.

This clone was counted once. The gene calls are TRBV12-3 or TRBV12-4 and TRBJ1-4, with a weak D call TRBD1 (5 bases). Trimming cost V 7 bases and J 7 bases, with 13 bases left between them. CDR3 length: 13 amino acids. The CDR3 DNA sequence: TGTGCCAGCATGGGGACGGGCTTTGAAAAACTGTTTTTT. The encoded protein is CASMGTGFEKLFF.

J is TRBJ1-4 and V is TRBV29-1; D is unclear. This CDR3 spans 13 amino acids. Germline CDR1 reads SQVTM; CDR2 reads ANQGSEA. Trimming removed 6 bases at V and 4 bases at J, with 12 bases between. The CDR3 coding sequence is TGCAGCGTCGCCCAAGTCCTTAATGAAAAACTGTTTTTT. Amino acid sequence: CSVAQVLNEKLFF.

V is TRBV5-6 and J is TRBJ1-4; the match to TRBD1 covers 7 bases. Trimming cost V 4 bases and J 0 bases; bases outside gene matches: 3. The V gene's germline CDR1 is SGHDT and CDR2 YYEEEE. CDR3 size: 15 residues. The CDR3 region is CASSGTDATNEKLFF. The CDR3 nucleotides are TGTGCCAGCAGCGGGACAGATGCAACTAATGAAAAACTGTTTTTT.

V is TRBV14 and J is TRBJ2-2; D is ambiguous. The CDR3 is 16 residues long. CDR1 is SGHDN, CDR2 FVKESK, per germline. Between the trimmed V and J ends, which lost 3 bases and 1 base, there was a span of 12 bases. The CDR3 coding sequence is TGTGCCAGCAGCCACCAAGGACCGGTGAACACCGGGGAGCTGTTTTTT. It specifies CASSHQGPVNTGELFF.

This chain links TRBV5-5 with TRBJ1-1, with 7 bases lining up with TRBD1. This CDR3 is built from 13 residues. Germline V gene sequence: CDR1 SGHKS, CDR2 YYEKEE (reference sequence). The V segment lost 4 bases and the J segment 5 bases; nucleotides outside the gene matches: 5. CDR3 protein: CASSTMTGTEAFF. CDR3 bases: TGTGCCAGCAGCACCATGACAGGGACTGAAGCTTTCTTT.

The J gene is TRBJ1-5, the V gene TRBV6-4, with 10 bases lining up with TRBD1. After removal of 6 bases from V and 3 bases from J, the junction contained 5 bases not matched to a gene. The germline V gene encodes CDR1 MRHNA and CDR2 SNTAGT. This CDR3 has 15 residues. CDR3 nucleotides: TGTGCCAGCAGCCCGGGACAGGGGCCCAATCAGCCCCAGCATTTT. Translation gives CASSPGQGPNQPQHF.

This clone came up a few times. The rearrangement links TRBV5-1 to TRBJ2-7, with TRBD2 matching 11 bases. CDR3 size: 21 residues. Trimming took 1 base from V and 4 from J; bases not matched to a gene: 22. The germline V gene encodes CDR1 SGHRS and CDR2 YFSETQ. CDR3 in DNA: TGCGCCAGCAGCTTGAGGACGGGGGCACTAGCGGGAGTAGCGGTAAGGTACGAGCAGTACTTC. Translated: CASSLRTGALAGVAVRYEQYF.

This chain links TRBV6-2 or TRBV6-3 with TRBJ1-2; D remains ambiguous. Germline V lookup: CDR1 MNHEY, CDR2 SVGEGT. The CDR3 is 14 amino acids. Trimming took off 6 bases at V and 2 bases at J, with 13 bases between the two ends. The CDR3, as DNA: TGTGCCAGCAGCCCCTCAGGTTCAAACTATGGCTACACCTTC. It yields the protein CASSPSGSNYGYTF.

The chain links TRBV20-1 to TRBJ2-5; the match to TRBD2 covers 10 bases. This CDR3 is 14 amino acids long. CDR1 and CDR2 (germline): DFQATT, SNEGSKA (reference sequence). With V trimmed by 3 bases and J by 5 bases, 6 bases remained unmatched. CDR3 sequence reads: CSASSSGSGETQYF. CDR3 in DNA: TGCAGTGCTAGTTCTAGCGGGAGTGGGGAGACCCAGTACTTC.

This clone was observed a single time. V and J are TRBV7-3 and TRBJ2-6; no definite D call. Germline values: CDR1 SGHTA, CDR2 FQGTGA. V was pared by 0 bases and J by 1 base, with 7 bases between. The CDR3 is 16 amino acids. The CDR3 DNA reads TGTGCCAGCAGCTTAACGGGCTCTTCTGGGGCCAACGTCCTGACTTTC. Amino acid sequence: CASSLTGSSGANVLTF.

V gene TRBV11-2 combines with J gene TRBJ2-7; D is uncertain. V gave up 5 bases and J gave up 6 bases, with 17 bases separating them. This CDR3 spans 14 amino acids. Germline V lookup: CDR1 SGHAT, CDR2 FQNNGV. CDR3 region: CASSIGGGSSEQYF. CDR3 DNA sequence: TGTGCCAGCAGCATCGGTGGCGGTTCGTCCGAGCAGTACTTC.

The count of this clone is one. This chain uses TRBV20-1 with TRBJ2-1; the D gene is possibly TRBD2 (6 bases). CDR1 and CDR2 (germline): DFQATT, SNEGSKA (reference sequence). V lost 3 bases and J 0 bases, leaving 15 bases between the germline ends. The CDR3 covers 16 residues. The CDR3 is CSASKATGGSYNEQFF. The CDR3 DNA reads as TGCAGTGCTAGTAAGGCTACCGGGGGCTCCTACAATGAGCAGTTCTTC.

This chain connects TRBV7-3 to TRBJ2-5; no definite D call. Between the trimmed V and J ends, which lost 2 bases and 5 bases, there was a span of 9 bases. This CDR3 has 13 amino acids. Per germline, CDR1 SGHTA and CDR2 FQGTGA. The CDR3 region is CASSLASGETQYF. The CDR3 DNA reads as TGTGCCAGCAGCTTAGCTAGTGGCGAGACCCAGTACTTC. The whole variable domain, remainder taken from reference TRBV7-3 and TRBJ2-5, is GAGVSQTPSNKVTEKGKYVELRCDPISGHTALYWYRQSLGQGPEFLIYFQGTGAADDSGLPNDRFFAVRPEGSVSTLKIQRTERGDSAVYLCASSLASGETQYFGPGTRLLVL.

The genes are TRBV6-6 and TRBJ2-7; D is undetermined. Germline CDR1 reads MNHNY; CDR2 reads SVGAGI (reference sequence). The CDR3 totals 12 residues. The V and J ends lost 7 bases and 2 bases respectively, with 9 bases between them. The CDR3 spells CASTHTAYEQYF. CDR3 DNA: TGTGCCAGCACCCACACAGCCTACGAGCAGTACTTC.

The gene calls are TRBV19 and TRBJ2-1; TRBD2 matches at 16 bases. V lost 5 bases and J lost 9; bases outside the gene matches: 7. Germline V gene lookup returns CDR1 LNHDA and CDR2 SQIVND (reference sequence). The CDR3 has 16 amino acids. The CDR3 region is CASSLGTSGRAGEQFF. The CDR3 region has the DNA TGTGCCAGTAGTCTCGGGACTAGCGGGAGGGCAGGTGAGCAGTTCTTC.

This rearrangement joins TRBV7-2 to TRBJ1-1; 7 nucleotides line up with TRBD1. The germline V gene encodes CDR1 SGHTA and CDR2 FQGNSA. The V segment lost 1 base and the J segment 4 bases; nucleotides outside the gene matches: 6. The CDR3 is 15 residues long. CDR3 in DNA: TGTGCCAGCAGCTTAGGAGTAGGGGGCGGCACTGAAGCTTTCTTT. This codes for CASSLGVGGGTEAFF.

V is TRBV10-1 and J is TRBJ2-1; 7 bases match TRBD2. The CDR3 consists of 14 residues. Trimming cost V 6 bases and J 0 bases; bases outside gene matches: 2. In germline, CDR1 is WNHNN, CDR2 SYGVQD (reference sequence). CDR3 sequence: CASRGGSSYNEQFF. CDR3 sequence (DNA): TGCGCCAGCAGAGGCGGGAGCTCCTACAATGAGCAGTTCTTC.